What follows describes a single T cell receptor (beta chain). Its specificity is unknown. This specimen comes from a study of lymphopenia after photon versus proton radiotherapy. Trimming pared 2 bases from V and 1 base from J, leaving 6 bases between. CDR1 is GTSNPN, CDR2 SVGIG, per germline (reference sequence). This CDR3 is 13 amino acids long. Libraries were prepared by immunoSEQ multiplex PCR; TCRdb keeps only in-frame clonotypes and omits some of them. Among some 170,000 clones listed, less than 90% were seen once. The study's findings and limits: After lymphocyte nadir, photon-treated repertoires showed oligoclonal expansion, especially CD8+ Temra. Only patients who died were analyzed for survival; proton advantage is unproven. Under photons, naive T cells and diversity fell while effector/memory populations rose.

Specimen: peripheral blood, collected from a patient treated with photon-based radiotherapy. The source of this sequence is a man between 50 and 59 years old with gastric cancer. The V call is TRBV30, the J call TRBJ2-1; D is uncertain. CDR3 nucleotide sequence: TGTGCCTGGAGTTCATCGTCCTACAATGAGCAGTTCTTC. It specifies CAWSSSSYNEQFF.